This TCR beta chain emerged from a study of CXCR3-negative and CXCR3-positive naive CD8 T cells. Broader study findings: Each naive subset displayed comparably high diversity, whereas memory CD8+ cells displayed much lower diversity. Hydrophobicity was higher for TRB CDR3s found in CXCR3-positive naive cells than in CXCR3-negative naive cells.

The study sorted every CD8+ T cell subset in triplicate at 300,000 or so cells each. The study made its TRB cDNA libraries by 5' RACE, adding UMI labels. Using the 5' RACE reads, TCRdb records one entry per CDR3 protein without DNA. The sample has about 140,000 distinct CDR3 sequences, and its top ten clones hold 0.41%. The CDR3 runs 12 residues. A remark on this clonotype: Its antigen is still unknown.

The source is a human donor in good health. Some clones in this sample may be carry-over from other donors' samples. The sequenced sample was naive CXCR3+ CD8+ T cells from blood. Subset in this sample: CD45RO-CCR7+CD27+CD95- naive CD8+ T cells expressing CXCR3 (TNR3+). The V and J genes are TRBV12-3 or TRBV12-4 and TRBJ2-7; TCRdb returns TRBD1, unconfirmable since there is no DNA. The CDR3 loop reads CASSLWGSEQYF.